A selection of T cell receptor beta chains follows, all from one sample in a study of cytomegalovirus exposure and HLA in healthy donors. The table came from immunoSEQ multiplex PCR; TCRdb's copy has only in-frame clones and leaves some out. In the table there are 100,000 or so clones, around 77% of which are singletons. Source material: PBMCs. These receptors were taken from a man aged 40-50 years in good health and CMV-seropositive. The CDR3 runs from the conserved cysteine through the conserved F or W. D genes are given only for firm matches. Only part of the rows carry a size: once, few, many, or a class if the clone is expanded.

CDR3 DNA: TGTGCCACCAGCAGAGATCGTAGCGGGGGGTCCCCCGGGGAGCTGTTTTTT; CDR3 protein: CATSRDRSGGSPGELFF; clone size: NA; J gene: TRBJ2-2; V gene: TRBV15; CDR3 length: 17; D gene: TRBD2
CDR3 DNA: TGTGCCAGCAGCCCAAGAGGGCGAGATACGCAGTATTTT; CDR3 protein: CASSPRGRDTQYF; clone size: NA; J gene: TRBJ2-3; V gene: TRBV9; CDR3 length: 13; D gene: NA
CDR3 DNA: TGTGCCAGCAGCTTACGTAGACAGGGACACGGTTCACCCCTCCACTTT; CDR3 protein: CASSLRRQGHGSPLHF; clone size: NA; J gene: TRBJ1-6; V gene: TRBV7-2; CDR3 length: 16; D gene: TRBD1
CDR3 DNA: TGTGCCAGCAGTTTACAGGGGCACACTGAAGCTTTCTTT; CDR3 protein: CASSLQGHTEAFF; clone size: NA; J gene: TRBJ1-1; V gene: TRBV28; CDR3 length: 13; D gene: NA
CDR3 DNA: TGTGCCAGCAGTTTTTCGAGACGGGGGAGCTCCTACGAGCAGTACTTC; CDR3 protein: CASSFSRRGSSYEQYF; clone size: NA; J gene: TRBJ2-7; V gene: TRBV28; CDR3 length: 16; D gene: NA
CDR3 DNA: TGTGCCAGTAGTGTACAGGGGGCGGTTGGCGAGCAGTACTTC; CDR3 protein: CASSVQGAVGEQYF; clone size: NA; J gene: TRBJ2-7; V gene: TRBV19; CDR3 length: 14; D gene: TRBD1
CDR3 DNA: TGTGCCAGCTCACCTTGCGGGGGGGGCGCAGGCAATGAGCAGTTCTTC; CDR3 protein: CASSPCGGGAGNEQFF; clone size: NA; J gene: TRBJ2-1; V gene: TRBV18; CDR3 length: 16; D gene: TRBD2
CDR3 DNA: TGTGCCAGCAGCATACTGACAGGGACCAGTTCCCCCTACAATGAGCAGTTCTTC; CDR3 protein: CASSILTGTSSPYNEQFF; clone size: NA; J gene: TRBJ2-1; V gene: TRBV21-1; CDR3 length: 18; D gene: NA
CDR3 DNA: TGTGCCACTCGATGGGGGACAACTACTGAAATGGTGTTTTTT; CDR3 protein: CATRWGTTTEMVFF; clone size: NA; J gene: TRBJ1-4; V gene: TRBV6-5; CDR3 length: 14; D gene: NA
CDR3 DNA: TGCGCCAGCAGCCAAGAGGGCAGGACAGAATACGAGCAGTACTTC; CDR3 protein: CASSQEGRTEYEQYF; clone size: NA; J gene: TRBJ2-7; V gene: TRBV4-1; CDR3 length: 15; D gene: NA
CDR3 DNA: TGTGCCAGCAGTTTGGACAGGGCGGATATGAGCAATCAGCCCCAGCATTTT; CDR3 protein: CASSLDRADMSNQPQHF; clone size: NA; J gene: TRBJ1-5; V gene: TRBV7-9; CDR3 length: 17; D gene: TRBD1
CDR3 DNA: TGCGCCAGCAGCCAAGATTACAGGGCAACTTGGAGCACAGATACGCAGTATTTT; CDR3 protein: CASSQDYRATWSTDTQYF; clone size: NA; J gene: TRBJ2-3; V gene: TRBV4-3; CDR3 length: 18; D gene: NA
CDR3 DNA: TGTGCCAGCAGTGACTCCCGGACAGGCCAGAACACTGAAGCTTTCTTT; CDR3 protein: CASSDSRTGQNTEAFF; clone size: NA; J gene: TRBJ1-1; V gene: TRBV13; CDR3 length: 16; D gene: TRBD1
CDR3 DNA: TGTGCCAGCAGCTCCGGGCCGTCGGGGGATTCACCCCTCCACTTT; CDR3 protein: CASSSGPSGDSPLHF; clone size: NA; J gene: TRBJ1-6; V gene: TRBV7-2; CDR3 length: 15; D gene: NA
CDR3 DNA: TGTGCCAGCAGGGGAACCGGGACAGGGGTCTACGAGCAGTACTTC; CDR3 protein: CASRGTGTGVYEQYF; clone size: NA; J gene: TRBJ2-7; V gene: TRBV27; CDR3 length: 15; D gene: TRBD1
CDR3 DNA: TGTGCCAGCAGCGGCATAGGGAGGGTGATGTATGAGCAGTTCTTC; CDR3 protein: CASSGIGRVMYEQFF; clone size: NA; J gene: TRBJ2-1; V gene: TRBV6-5; CDR3 length: 15; D gene: TRBD2
CDR3 DNA: TGTGCCAGCAGCCAGCCGGGGGGGTCTCGCTCCTACGAGCAGTACTTC; CDR3 protein: CASSQPGGSRSYEQYF; clone size: NA; J gene: TRBJ2-7; V gene: TRBV7-2; CDR3 length: 16; D gene: TRBD2
CDR3 DNA: TGTGCCAGCAGCCACCAGGGGAGGGGGTCCGCCGGGGAGCTGTTTTTT; CDR3 protein: CASSHQGRGSAGELFF; clone size: once; J gene: TRBJ2-2; V gene: TRBV7-2; CDR3 length: 16; D gene: NA
CDR3 DNA: TGTGCCAGCAGCCCAACGGACAGGAGGTTGCTCACTGAAGCTTTCTTT; CDR3 protein: CASSPTDRRLLTEAFF; clone size: NA; J gene: TRBJ1-1; V gene: TRBV7-8; CDR3 length: 16; D gene: TRBD1
CDR3 DNA: TGCGCCAGCAGCAACCTCGGGGACACATACACTGAAGCTTTCTTT; CDR3 protein: CASSNLGDTYTEAFF; clone size: NA; J gene: TRBJ1-1; V gene: TRBV4-3; CDR3 length: 15; D gene: NA
CDR3 DNA: TGTGCCAGCAGTGAAGAAAGACAGACAAACTATGGCTACACCTTC; CDR3 protein: CASSEERQTNYGYTF; clone size: NA; J gene: TRBJ1-2; V gene: TRBV2; CDR3 length: 15; D gene: NA
CDR3 DNA: TGTGCCAGCAGCACAGGACAGGTGTTTAATTCACCCCTCCACTTT; CDR3 protein: CASSTGQVFNSPLHF; clone size: once; J gene: TRBJ1-6; V gene: TRBV7-9; CDR3 length: 15; D gene: TRBD1
CDR3 DNA: TGTGCCAGCAGTACATCCTTCGGACTAGCGGGGGGGCCACGCGAGCAGTACTTC; CDR3 protein: CASSTSFGLAGGPREQYF; clone size: NA; J gene: TRBJ2-7; V gene: TRBV28; CDR3 length: 18; D gene: TRBD2
CDR3 DNA: TGTGCCAGCTCGGAAGGGACAAAAGAGACCCAGTACTTC; CDR3 protein: CASSEGTKETQYF; clone size: NA; J gene: TRBJ2-5; V gene: TRBV18; CDR3 length: 13; D gene: NA
CDR3 DNA: TGTGCCTGGAGTCGACAGGGTACCGAAGCTTTCTTT; CDR3 protein: CAWSRQGTEAFF; clone size: once; J gene: TRBJ1-1; V gene: TRBV30; CDR3 length: 12; D gene: TRBD1
CDR3 DNA: TGTGCCGGGCCGGGACTAGCGGGGGGCAGCTCCTACAATGAGCAGTTCTTC; CDR3 protein: CAGPGLAGGSSYNEQFF; clone size: NA; J gene: TRBJ2-1; V gene: TRBV30; CDR3 length: 17; D gene: TRBD2
CDR3 DNA: TGTGCCAGCAGGGAAAACAGGATGAGCAATCAGCCCCAGCATTTT; CDR3 protein: CASRENRMSNQPQHF; clone size: NA; J gene: TRBJ1-5; V gene: TRBV2; CDR3 length: 15; D gene: NA
CDR3 DNA: TGTGCCAGCAGTCAGGGACTAGCGGGGTCCACAGATACGCAGTATTTT; CDR3 protein: CASSQGLAGSTDTQYF; clone size: few; J gene: TRBJ2-3; V gene: TRBV6-6; CDR3 length: 16; D gene: TRBD2
CDR3 DNA: TGTGCCAGCAGTGAAGGACTAGCGGGGGCCGCCTACGAGCAGTACTTC; CDR3 protein: CASSEGLAGAAYEQYF; clone size: NA; J gene: TRBJ2-7; V gene: TRBV6-1; CDR3 length: 16; D gene: TRBD2
CDR3 DNA: TGTGCCAGCAGCTTAGGGGGCTTAGCGGGGGGCCGTTACGAGCAGTACTTC; CDR3 protein: CASSLGGLAGGRYEQYF; clone size: medium-sized; J gene: TRBJ2-7; V gene: TRBV7-9; CDR3 length: 17; D gene: TRBD2
CDR3 DNA: TGTGCCAGCAGTGACGTGACGGGACAGGGGAAAGGCTACGAGCAGTACTTC; CDR3 protein: CASSDVTGQGKGYEQYF; clone size: NA; J gene: TRBJ2-7; V gene: TRBV6-4; CDR3 length: 17; D gene: TRBD1
CDR3 DNA: TGTGCCAGCTCACCCTCCCGACAGGGGAAGGAGACCCAGTACTTC; CDR3 protein: CASSPSRQGKETQYF; clone size: NA; J gene: TRBJ2-5; V gene: TRBV18; CDR3 length: 15; D gene: TRBD1
CDR3 DNA: TGCAGCGTTACAAACAGGGACCCAATCTATGGCTACACCTTC; CDR3 protein: CSVTNRDPIYGYTF; clone size: NA; J gene: TRBJ1-2; V gene: TRBV29-1; CDR3 length: 14; D gene: NA
CDR3 DNA: TGTGCCAGTTGTCGTGGTAGGAGCTTTCCAGATACGCAGTATTTT; CDR3 protein: CASCRGRSFPDTQYF; clone size: NA; J gene: TRBJ2-3; V gene: TRBV18; CDR3 length: 15; D gene: NA
CDR3 DNA: TGTGCCATCAGCGTAGCGGGGCTGAGCACAGATACGCAGTATTTT; CDR3 protein: CAISVAGLSTDTQYF; clone size: NA; J gene: TRBJ2-3; V gene: TRBV10-3; CDR3 length: 15; D gene: TRBD2